This T cell receptor (beta chain) was identified during a study of T cell responses to AZD1222 COVID-19 vaccine. This CDR3 is 18 amino acids long. V lost 3 bases and J lost 4; bases outside the gene matches: 14. Per germline, CDR1 MGHRA and CDR2 YSYEKL. Some clones are missing from TCRdb's copy, which holds only in-frame ones; the method was immunoSEQ multiplex PCR. The sample has under 150,000 clones; roughly 85% are singletons. The gene calls are TRBV4-1 and TRBJ2-1; the match to TRBD2 covers 8 bases. The clonotype was recovered from an adult in good health. The sequencing used peripheral blood, collected on day 0 of AZD1222 vaccination. CDR3 nucleotide sequence: TGCGCCAGCAGCCACCAGCGGGAGAGTCTTCGTCGGTACAATGAGCAGTTCTTC. The encoded protein is CASSHQRESLRRYNEQFF.